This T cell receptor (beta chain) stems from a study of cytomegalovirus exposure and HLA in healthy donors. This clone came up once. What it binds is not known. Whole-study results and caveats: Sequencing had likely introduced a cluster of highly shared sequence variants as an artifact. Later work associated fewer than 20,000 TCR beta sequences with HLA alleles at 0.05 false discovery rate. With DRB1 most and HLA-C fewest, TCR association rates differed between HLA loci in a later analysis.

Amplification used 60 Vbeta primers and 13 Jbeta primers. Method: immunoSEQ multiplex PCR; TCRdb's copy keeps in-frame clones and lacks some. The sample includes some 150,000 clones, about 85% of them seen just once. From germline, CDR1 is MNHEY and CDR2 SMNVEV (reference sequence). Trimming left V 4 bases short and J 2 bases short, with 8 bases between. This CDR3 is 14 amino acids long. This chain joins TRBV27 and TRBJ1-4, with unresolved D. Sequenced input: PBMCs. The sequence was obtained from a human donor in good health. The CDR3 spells CASSSGGTNEKLFF. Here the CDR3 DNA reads TGTGCCAGCAGTTCGGGAGGGACTAATGAAAAACTGTTTTTT.